This TCR beta chain was captured in a study of early T cells in non-severe SARS-CoV-2 infection. At least ten counts were recorded for this clonotype. With 6 bases removed from V and 0 bases from J, the gap between germline ends came to 12 bases. This CDR3 has 15 amino acids. Germline V gene sequence: CDR1 MNHEY, CDR2 SMNVEV (reference sequence). MiXCR, applied by TCRdb to the 5' RACE reads, yields one record per CDR3 protein. The sample lists nearly 80,000 distinct CDR3 sequences; roughly 13% were seen once. Sequencing input: whole blood. The genes are TRBV27 and TRBJ1-5; D gene unclear. The clonotype originates from an adult who was a healthcare worker with PCR-confirmed SARS-CoV-2 infection or an uninfected control (not recorded which). In nucleotides, the CDR3 is TGTGCCAGCAGGGAACGGAGATATAGCAATCAGCCCCAGCATTTT. Translating it yields CASRERRYSNQPQHF.